This TCR beta chain emerged from a study of blood T cell repertoires in COVID-19. About the research overall: Collection of acute and convalescent COVID-19 samples took place in the United States, Italy and Spain. The analysed material was cDNA or gDNA that came from T cells, B-cell-depleted T cells, or PBMCs.

The CDR3 length is 13 residues. CDR1 is SGHVS, CDR2 FQNEAQ, per germline. The V end was cut by 5 bases, the J end by 5 bases, with 10 bases between. Participants' own reports of clinical history determined their cohort assignment. Each recovered donor of Cohort 3 presented with two negative PCRs, clearance, or symptom resolution. Only in-frame clones appear in the TCRdb table, and some are missing; sequencing was by immunoSEQ multiplex PCR. The sample shows hundreds of thousands of clones, 85% of them seen only once. The sample taken for sequencing was PBMCs or T cells enriched from blood (not recorded which). J is TRBJ1-5 and V is TRBV7-8; D is undetermined. The sequence was obtained from a man in his forties who had recovered from COVID-19. The CDR3 spells CASSPDQDQPQHF. CDR3 nucleotides: TGTGCCAGCAGCCCAGACCAGGATCAGCCCCAGCATTTT. The variable domain in full, completed from reference TRBV7-8 and TRBJ1-5, reads GAGVSQSPRYKVAKRGQDVALRCDPISGHVSLFWYQQALGQGPEFLTYFQNEAQLDKSGLPSDRFFAERPEGSVSTLKIQRTQQEDSAVYLCASSPDQDQPQHFGDGTRLSIL.